These T cell receptor beta chains were read from a single sample in a study of CD8+ T cells in alopecia areata. The protocol was immunoSEQ multiplex PCR, while the TCRdb copy is restricted to in-frame clones and leaves out a portion. Of some 95,000 clones in the sample, around 47% were seen once. Material: CD8+ T cells sorted from blood, obtained at week 24, from a patient treated with tofacitinib. These receptors all come from a human donor with alopecia areata. Each CDR3 is given with its conserved first and last residue. D genes are given only for firm matches. Rows may omit the clone size; those that give it use once, few, many or a size class.

CDR3: CSVGWNTGELFF
DNA: TGCAGCGTTGGCTGGAACACCGGGGAGCTGTTTTTT
D: .
size: .
V: TRBV29-1
J: TRBJ2-2

CDR3: CASSFRGREEQYF
DNA: TGTGCCAGCAGCTTCCGGGGTCGGGAGGAGCAGTACTTC
D: .
size: once
V: TRBV9
J: TRBJ2-7

CDR3: CASSLVQPSYEQYF
DNA: TGTGCCAGCAGCTTGGTGCAGCCCTCCTACGAGCAGTACTTC
D: .
size: once
V: TRBV4-2
J: TRBJ2-7

CDR3: CASSQVGRNYEQYF
DNA: TGTGCCAGCAGCCAAGTAGGACGAAACTACGAGCAGTACTTC
D: .
size: few
V: TRBV14
J: TRBJ2-7

CDR3: CASSPLLGDTQYF
DNA: TGTGCCAGCAGTCCCCTTCTAGGGGATACGCAGTATTTT
D: .
size: .
V: TRBV28
J: TRBJ2-3

CDR3: CASSVAQGAPTGELFF
DNA: TGTGCCAGCAGCGTAGCACAGGGGGCGCCCACCGGGGAGCTGTTTTTT
D: TRBD1
size: .
V: TRBV9
J: TRBJ2-2

CDR3: CASSPQGPPLDGYTF
DNA: TGTGCCAGCTCACCCCAGGGGCCGCCCTTGGATGGCTACACCTTC
D: .
size: .
V: TRBV18
J: TRBJ1-2

CDR3: CASSTGLAGDDEQYF
DNA: TGTGCCAGCAGCACCGGACTAGCGGGAGACGACGAGCAGTACTTC
D: TRBD2
size: few
V: TRBV7-6
J: TRBJ2-7

CDR3: CASSQVVSGLSYNEQFF
DNA: TGCGCCAGCAGCCAAGTGGTTTCGGGACTAAGCTACAATGAGCAGTTCTTC
D: TRBD2
size: .
V: TRBV4-1
J: TRBJ2-1

CDR3: CASSQDTAYEQYF
DNA: TGCGCCAGCAGCCAGGACACCGCCTACGAGCAGTACTTC
D: .
size: .
V: TRBV4-3
J: TRBJ2-7

CDR3: CASSYSVAGTDTQYF
DNA: TGTGCCAGCAGTTACTCGGTGGCAGGGACAGATACGCAGTATTTT
D: .
size: .
V: TRBV6-5
J: TRBJ2-3

CDR3: CASSQGEAEAFF
DNA: TGCGCCAGCAGCCAAGGAGAGGCTGAAGCTTTCTTT
D: .
size: .
V: TRBV4-1
J: TRBJ1-1

CDR3: CSGARKDEQFF
DNA: TGCAGCGGGGCCAGGAAGGATGAGCAGTTCTTC
D: .
size: .
V: TRBV29-1
J: TRBJ2-1

CDR3: CASRSLDSPDEQFF
DNA: TGTGCCAGCAGGTCACTAGACAGCCCCGATGAGCAGTTCTTC
D: .
size: once
V: TRBV9
J: TRBJ2-1

CDR3: CSVDGGLYEQYF
DNA: TGCAGCGTTGATGGCGGGCTCTACGAGCAGTACTTC
D: .
size: few
V: TRBV29-1
J: TRBJ2-7

CDR3: CASSLVYEQYF
DNA: TGTGCCAGCAGCTTAGTGTACGAGCAGTACTTC
D: .
size: few
V: TRBV7-9
J: TRBJ2-7

CDR3: CASSDPPGGVSEQYF
DNA: TGTGCCAGCAGTGATCCCCCTGGGGGGGTGAGCGAGCAGTACTTC
D: TRBD2
size: few
V: TRBV2
J: TRBJ2-7

CDR3: CASSLTRSSGELFF
DNA: TGTGCCAGCAGCTTGACTAGGAGTTCCGGGGAGCTGTTTTTT
D: .
size: few
V: TRBV6-5
J: TRBJ2-2

CDR3: CSVYDSQETQYF
DNA: TGCAGCGTGTACGACTCCCAAGAGACCCAGTACTTC
D: .
size: .
V: TRBV29-1
J: TRBJ2-5

CDR3: CASSHIIDSNNEQFF
DNA: TGCGCCAGCAGCCATATAATCGACAGCAACAATGAGCAGTTCTTC
D: .
size: .
V: TRBV4-1
J: TRBJ2-1

CDR3: CAWSVQADTQYF
DNA: TGTGCCTGGAGTGTACAGGCAGATACGCAGTATTTT
D: .
size: .
V: TRBV30
J: TRBJ2-3

CDR3: CAWSTAVNTGELFF
DNA: TGTGCCTGGAGTACAGCGGTGAACACCGGGGAGCTGTTTTTT
D: .
size: few
V: TRBV30
J: TRBJ2-2